Sequencing of this TCR beta chain was carried out in a study of identical twins. Study-wide results and caveats: Abundant beta clonotypes from cord blood had fewer insertions, unlike memory repertoires, which showed none. Among out-of-frame alpha sequences shared by twins, low generation probability occurred in excess. Monozygotic twin pairs showed more out-of-frame TCR alpha sharing than models estimated. Excess sharing by twins proved weaker in beta out-of-frame sequences.

As for this clonotype: What it binds is not known.

From the 5' RACE reads, TCRdb called clonotypes with MiXCR, one entry per CDR3 protein. The top ten clones hold 3.5% to 4% of a sample with 200,000 to 250,000 distinct CDR3 sequences, approximately 7% of them seen once. The sample was also linked to a second study, of yellow fever vaccine responses in identical twins.

The clonotype was recovered from a woman aged 18-29 years in good health. The material sequenced was memory (CD45RO+) T cells sorted from blood.

The CDR3 DNA follows: TGTGCCGGAGCCGGGGCGGGCACCGGGGAGCTGTTTTTT. It translates to CAGAGAGTGELFF. The rearrangement uses TRBV5-4 and TRBJ2-2; D tentatively fits TRBD1 or TRBD2 (5 bases each). Trimming took off 10 bases at V and 4 bases at J, with 14 bases between the two ends. The germline gives CDR1 SGHNT, CDR2 YYREEE (reference sequence). The CDR3 contains 13 residues.